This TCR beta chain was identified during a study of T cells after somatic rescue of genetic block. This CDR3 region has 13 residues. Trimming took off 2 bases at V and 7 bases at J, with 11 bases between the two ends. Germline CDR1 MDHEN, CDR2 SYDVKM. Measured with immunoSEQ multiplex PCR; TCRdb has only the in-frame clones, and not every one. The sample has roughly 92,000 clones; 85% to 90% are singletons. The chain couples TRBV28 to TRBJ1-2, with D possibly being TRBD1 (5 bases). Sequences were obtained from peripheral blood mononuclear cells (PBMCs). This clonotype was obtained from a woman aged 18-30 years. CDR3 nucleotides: TGTGCCAGCAGTTTAGGGGGAAGGCTTGGCTACACCTTC. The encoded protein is CASSLGGRLGYTF.